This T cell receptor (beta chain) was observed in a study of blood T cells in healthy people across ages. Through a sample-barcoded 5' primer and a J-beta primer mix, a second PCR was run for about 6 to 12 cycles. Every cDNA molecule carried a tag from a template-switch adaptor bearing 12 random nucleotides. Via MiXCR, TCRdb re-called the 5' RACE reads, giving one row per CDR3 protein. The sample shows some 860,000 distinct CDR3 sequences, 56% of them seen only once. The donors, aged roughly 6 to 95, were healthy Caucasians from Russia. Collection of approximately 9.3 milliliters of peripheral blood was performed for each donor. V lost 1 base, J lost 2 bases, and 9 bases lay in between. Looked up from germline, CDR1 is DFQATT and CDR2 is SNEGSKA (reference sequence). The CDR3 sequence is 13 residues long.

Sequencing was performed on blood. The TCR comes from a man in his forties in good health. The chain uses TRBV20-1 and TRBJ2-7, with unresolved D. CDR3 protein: CSARVDGTYEQYF. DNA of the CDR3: TGCAGTGCTAGAGTTGACGGCACCTACGAGCAGTACTTC.